These T cell receptor beta chains were read from a single sample in a study of a mutant IDH1 vaccine in newly diagnosed glioma. The antigens these receptors bind are not known. The assay was immunoSEQ multiplex PCR, and TCRdb's table has in-frame clones only and misses some. The data contain 25,000 to 30,000 clones, less than 90% of them singletons. The sequenced sample was PBMCs, obtained from a glioma patient whose treatment included an IDH1 peptide vaccine. Every receptor here comes from a woman in her late teens or twenties with glioma. The CDR3 runs from the conserved cysteine through the conserved F or W. Fields, in order: CDR3 protein, CDR3 DNA, V gene, D gene, J gene, clone size. D genes are given only for firm matches. Clone size is given for some rows only: seen once, a few or many times, or a class if the clone is expanded.

CASSQGTYNEQFF,TGCGCCAGCAGCCAAGGAACCTACAATGAGCAGTTCTTC,TRBV4-3,NA,TRBJ2-1,NA
CASSVNQGFNQPQHF,TGTGCCAGCAGTGTAAACCAGGGCTTCAATCAGCCCCAGCATTTT,TRBV2,NA,TRBJ1-5,once
CASSQEAREEGEQYF,TGTGCCAGCAGCCAAGAAGCCAGGGAGGAGGGCGAGCAGTACTTC,TRBV4-2,NA,TRBJ2-7,NA
CASSENTGNTGELFF,TGTGCCAGCTCAGAAAATACCGGGAACACCGGGGAGCTGTTTTTT,TRBV18,NA,TRBJ2-2,NA
CASSPRAGGSDLEQYF,TGCGCCAGCAGCCCGAGGGCGGGAGGGTCAGATCTTGAGCAGTACTTC,TRBV5-1,TRBD2,TRBJ2-7,NA
CASSSHLGRDEQYF,TGTGCCAGCAGCTCACACCTGGGCAGGGACGAGCAGTACTTC,TRBV7-9,NA,TRBJ2-7,NA
CASRRGHRTYEQYF,TGTGCCAGTAGGAGGGGACATCGAACCTACGAGCAGTACTTC,TRBV19,NA,TRBJ2-7,NA
CASMAGGLPYEQYF,TGTGCCAGCATGGCGGGGGGCCTCCCCTACGAGCAGTACTTC,TRBV21-1,NA,TRBJ2-7,NA
CASSLRSGVNEQFF,TGTGCCAGCAGCCTACGGAGCGGGGTCAATGAGCAGTTCTTC,TRBV7-8,TRBD2,TRBJ2-1,NA
CASSLLRGALNEQFF,TGTGCCAGCAGCTTGTTAAGGGGCGCCCTCAATGAGCAGTTCTTC,TRBV5-4,NA,TRBJ2-1,NA
CASSRDYGYTF,TGTGCCAGCTCAAGGGACTATGGCTACACCTTC,TRBV18,NA,TRBJ1-2,NA
CSPEGGKETQYF,TGCAGCCCCGAAGGCGGAAAAGAGACCCAGTACTTC,TRBV29-1,NA,TRBJ2-5,once
CASSSTPPSSGGEQYF,TGTGCCAGCAGTTCCACGCCCCCTTCTAGCGGCGGCGAGCAGTACTTC,TRBV6-5,TRBD2,TRBJ2-7,NA
CASKNRPTATQYF,TGTGCCAGCAAGAACCGACCGACCGCAACGCAGTACTTC,TRBV7-2,NA,TRBJ2-4,NA
CASKTGMNEQFF,TGTGCCAGTAAAACAGGTATGAATGAGCAGTTCTTC,TRBV19,NA,TRBJ2-1,NA
CASRPSWRADTEAFF,TGTGCCAGCAGGCCCTCTTGGAGGGCGGACACTGAAGCTTTCTTT,TRBV27,NA,TRBJ1-1,NA
CASSPPMRQSNGNTIYF,TGTGCCAGCTCACCACCGATGAGGCAATCGAATGGAAACACCATATATTTT,TRBV18,NA,TRBJ1-3,NA
CASSLNTGNHGYTF,TGCGCCAGCAGCCTGAATACAGGGAACCATGGCTACACCTTC,TRBV4-1,NA,TRBJ1-2,once
CASSFSPGTGGEQFF,TGTGCCAGCAGCTTTAGTCCCGGGACAGGGGGTGAGCAGTTCTTC,TRBV6-5,TRBD1,TRBJ2-1,NA
CASTIGGVRTEAFF,TGTGCCAGTACCATAGGCGGGGTGCGAACTGAAGCTTTCTTT,TRBV19,NA,TRBJ1-1,NA
CASSFIYEQYF,TGTGCCAGCAGCTTCATTTACGAGCAGTACTTC,TRBV11-2,NA,TRBJ2-7,few
CASSAGRGTNYGYTF,TGTGCCAGCAGCGCGGGGCGAGGGACTAACTATGGCTACACCTTC,TRBV9,NA,TRBJ1-2,NA
CASSELTDYGYTF,TGTGCCAGCAGTGAACTAACAGACTATGGCTACACCTTC,TRBV6-1,NA,TRBJ1-2,NA
CASRTQGDTEAFF,TGTGCCAGCAGGACTCAGGGTGACACTGAAGCTTTCTTT,TRBV28,NA,TRBJ1-1,NA
CASSAWAGADNEQFF,TGCGCCAGCAGCGCCTGGGCGGGGGCCGACAATGAGCAGTTCTTC,TRBV5-1,NA,TRBJ2-1,few
CASMPDKEAKLFF,TGTGCCAGTATGCCGGACAAGGAGGCAAAACTGTTTTTT,TRBV19,NA,TRBJ1-4,NA
CASSLEGGLYEQYF,TGCGCCAGCAGCTTGGAAGGGGGGCTATACGAGCAGTACTTC,TRBV5-1,NA,TRBJ2-7,NA
CASSYGGMFSTEAFF,TGTGCCAGCAGTTACGGGGGAATGTTTAGCACTGAAGCTTTCTTT,TRBV27,NA,TRBJ1-1,NA
CASSFAGGGTEAFF,TGTGCCAGCAGTTTTGCTGGGGGGGGCACTGAAGCTTTCTTT,TRBV5-4,NA,TRBJ1-1,few
CASIPGDAGWTGEKLFF,TGTGCCAGTATTCCAGGGGACGCGGGCTGGACAGGGGAAAAACTGTTTTTT,TRBV19,TRBD1,TRBJ1-4,NA
CASSWDPKGNTEAFF,TGCGCCAGCAGCTGGGACCCTAAAGGGAACACTGAAGCTTTCTTT,TRBV5-1,NA,TRBJ1-1,NA
CASNRDSFILSGYTF,TGTGCCAGTAACCGGGACAGCTTCATATTAAGTGGCTACACCTTC,TRBV19,TRBD1,TRBJ1-2,NA
CASSLESGYYGYTF,TGTGCCAGCAGCTTAGAGTCAGGGTACTATGGCTACACCTTC,TRBV7-9,NA,TRBJ1-2,once
CASSGPVGTAYNEQFF,TGTGCCAGCAGCGGACCCGTGGGTACAGCGTACAATGAGCAGTTCTTC,TRBV7-2,NA,TRBJ2-1,once
CASSLLHGQSYEQYF,TGTGCCAGCAGCTTGTTGCATGGACAGTCCTACGAGCAGTACTTC,TRBV5-5,NA,TRBJ2-7,few
CASSFGGRRGDTQYF,TGTGCCAGCAGTTTCGGGGGGAGACGGGGAGATACGCAGTATTTT,TRBV28,TRBD2,TRBJ2-3,once
CASSQDLGTNYNEQFF,TGCGCCAGCAGCCAAGATCTTGGGACGAACTACAATGAGCAGTTCTTC,TRBV4-3,NA,TRBJ2-1,few
CASSGRLVTDTQYF,TGTGCCAGCAGCGGAAGGCTGGTCACAGATACGCAGTATTTT,TRBV7-9,NA,TRBJ2-3,NA
CASRQVPGQNYEQYF,TGTGCCAGCAGACAAGTTCCGGGACAGAATTACGAGCAGTACTTC,TRBV7-9,TRBD1,TRBJ2-7,NA
CASSTTTRGSPLHF,TGTGCCAGCAGCACCACCACAAGAGGTTCACCCCTCCACTTT,TRBV11-3,NA,TRBJ1-6,NA
CASSPGPGGQPQHF,TGTGCCAGTAGTCCGGGGCCGGGCGGTCAGCCCCAGCATTTT,TRBV19,NA,TRBJ1-5,NA
CASSLVGQMTGELFF,TGTGCCAGCAGCTTAGTAGGACAAATGACAGGGGAGCTGTTTTTT,TRBV7-8,NA,TRBJ2-2,NA
CASRNQLAGGFDTQYF,TGTGCCAGCAGAAACCAACTAGCGGGAGGGTTCGATACGCAGTATTTT,TRBV28,TRBD2,TRBJ2-3,NA
CAISEISGRDNEQFF,TGTGCCATCAGTGAGATTAGCGGGAGGGACAATGAGCAGTTCTTC,TRBV10-3,TRBD2,TRBJ2-1,once
CASSPGTGMSSYEQYF,TGTGCCAGCAGCCCAGGGACAGGTATGAGCTCCTACGAGCAGTACTTC,TRBV7-8,TRBD1,TRBJ2-7,NA
CASSPLGKPTSEQYF,TGTGCCAGCAGCCCGCTCGGGAAGCCCACGAGCGAGCAGTACTTC,TRBV7-9,NA,TRBJ2-7,NA
CASSVWGGTDTQYF,TGTGCCAGCAGTGTCTGGGGTGGCACAGATACGCAGTATTTT,TRBV6-4,NA,TRBJ2-3,NA
CASSRLYGGRAYNEQFF,TGTGCCAGCAGCCGACTCTACGGGGGGCGAGCCTACAATGAGCAGTTCTTC,TRBV27,NA,TRBJ2-1,NA
CASSTDTQYF,TGTGCCAGCTCAACCGATACGCAGTATTTT,TRBV18,NA,TRBJ2-3,NA
CASSQDWRQGRGMNTEAFF,TGTGCCAGCAGCCAAGATTGGAGACAGGGGCGGGGGATGAACACTGAAGCTTTCTTT,TRBV14,TRBD1,TRBJ1-1,NA
CASSPGADNYGYTF,TGTGCCAGCTCACCAGGGGCGGATAACTATGGCTACACCTTC,TRBV18,NA,TRBJ1-2,NA
CASSQDSRVGADTQYF,TGCGCCAGCAGCCAAGATAGCAGGGTAGGTGCAGATACGCAGTATTTT,TRBV4-3,NA,TRBJ2-3,NA
CSVGGARSTDTQYF,TGCAGCGTTGGGGGAGCGCGAAGCACAGATACGCAGTATTTT,TRBV29-1,NA,TRBJ2-3,NA
CAWSRGRLSSYNSPLHF,TGTGCCTGGAGCCGGGGCAGACTGAGCTCCTATAATTCACCCCTCCACTTT,TRBV30,NA,TRBJ1-6,NA
CSAREGSTEAFF,TGCAGCGCCCGGGAGGGGAGCACTGAAGCTTTCTTT,TRBV29-1,NA,TRBJ1-1,NA